Listed below are T cell receptor beta chains from one sample, sequenced in a study of identical twins. TCRdb reanalysed the 5' RACE reads using MiXCR and keeps one entry per CDR3 protein. The sample includes 690,000 or so distinct CDR3 sequences, less than 10% seen only once; the top ten take 0.85% to 1%. This sample was also put to use in a study of yellow fever vaccine responses in identical twins.

Specimen: PBMCs. Source of these receptors: a woman between 18 and 29 years old in good health. Both conserved end residues are part of each CDR3. D genes are given only for firm matches. Where a row states a size, it is once, few, many or the class of an expanded clone; other rows omit it.

CDR3nt,CDR3aa,j_gene,abundance,v_gene,d_gene
TGTGCCAGCAGCGTAGATGGTTCAGATAGGCAGTATTTT,CASSVDGSDRQYF,TRBJ2-3,NA,TRBV9,NA
TGCGCCAGCAGCTTGGAGGGTAGACACCAAGAGACCCAGTACTTC,CASSLEGRHQETQYF,TRBJ2-5,NA,TRBV5-1,NA
TGTGCCAGCAGCGTCGGGTCGGACAATCAGCCCCAGCATTTT,CASSVGSDNQPQHF,TRBJ1-5,NA,TRBV9,NA
TGTGCCAGCAGCTTTCCGACTAGCGGGAGACGCACAGATACGCAGTATTTT,CASSFPTSGRRTDTQYF,TRBJ2-3,NA,TRBV7-9,TRBD2
TGTGCCACCAGCAGAGGTAGCAGGGGAAGGGAGGAGACCCAGTACTTC,CATSRGSRGREETQYF,TRBJ2-5,NA,TRBV15,NA
TGTGCCAGCAGTCAAGGACCCTACGAGCAGTACTTC,CASSQGPYEQYF,TRBJ2-7,many,TRBV3-1,NA
TGTGCCAGCAGCTCAATACTAGCGCGCTCCTACAATGAGCAGTTCTTC,CASSSILARSYNEQFF,TRBJ2-1,NA,TRBV7-9,TRBD2
TGTGCCAGCACCAACATTCCGGGACCGCTTCCCCAAGAGACCCAGTACTTC,CASTNIPGPLPQETQYF,TRBJ2-5,few,TRBV12-3/TRBV12-4,NA
TGCGCCAGCAGCTTGGACATAGCCAAAAACATTCAGTACTTC,CASSLDIAKNIQYF,TRBJ2-4,many,TRBV5-1,NA
TGCGCCAGCAGCTTTGGGACAGGGGTTTCACCCCTCCACTTT,CASSFGTGVSPLHF,TRBJ1-6,many,TRBV5-1,TRBD1
TGTGCCAGCAGCCAAGGACTAGCGGGGGGTCCCTACGAGCAGTACTTC,CASSQGLAGGPYEQYF,TRBJ2-7,NA,TRBV3-1,TRBD2
TGTGCCAGCAGCTGGGACCCAGCCGACGAGCAGTACTTC,CASSWDPADEQYF,TRBJ2-7,NA,TRBV7-9,NA
TGTGCCAGCAGCCAGGAACAGGGGGCCGATGAAAAACTGTTTTTT,CASSQEQGADEKLFF,TRBJ1-4,NA,TRBV3-1,TRBD1
TGTGCCAGCAGTTCTAGGGAGTCGGGGACCCAGTACTTC,CASSSRESGTQYF,TRBJ2-5,NA,TRBV6-2/TRBV6-3,NA
TGTGCCAGCAGCTTCTTGGACATTAACACTGAAGCTTTCTTT,CASSFLDINTEAFF,TRBJ1-1,few,TRBV7-9,NA
TGTGCCAGCAGCCAGGACAGGGCTGACACCGGGGAGCTGTTTTTT,CASSQDRADTGELFF,TRBJ2-2,NA,TRBV11-2,TRBD1
TGTGCCAGCAGCGTCTCCAGGGCTGTTGGAAACACCATATATTTT,CASSVSRAVGNTIYF,TRBJ1-3,NA,TRBV9,NA